The sequence of this T cell receptor (beta chain) was determined in a study of blood T cell repertoires in COVID-19. Study details: Specimens from acute and convalescent COVID-19 originated in the United States, Italy and Spain. Sources were T cells, B-cell-depleted T cells, or PBMCs; the material itself was cDNA or gDNA.

As handled by the study authors: Amplifying reference gene primers gave estimates of nucleated cell counts. TCRdb keeps only in-frame clones here, not all; method: immunoSEQ multiplex PCR. From that table come the V and J calls and clone size; the DNA was used to work out D and trimming. The sample contains some 210,000 clones, roughly 80% of which appear only once. The CDR3 is made up of 12 amino acids. V was pared by 5 bases and J by 12 bases, with 14 bases between. Germline values: CDR1 LNHNV, CDR2 YYDKDF (reference sequence). The chain is built from TRBV15 and TRBJ2-1; D is possibly TRBD2 (6 bases). Sequenced material: peripheral blood. The TCR sequence derives from a human donor in a cohort sampled during active COVID-19. CDR3 loop: CATSRSAGLQFF. The CDR3 region has the DNA TGTGCCACCAGCCGATCAGCGGGTTTGCAGTTCTTC.